This is a list of T cell receptor beta chains from one sample in a study of cytomegalovirus exposure and HLA in healthy donors. Sequencing used immunoSEQ multiplex PCR; TCRdb keeps in-frame clones, though not all of them. This table lists 130,000 to 150,000 clones. Sequenced input: PBMCs. The source of these receptors is a male donor in good health and CMV-seronegative. CDR3s include the opening cysteine and the closing phenylalanine or tryptophan. Each record gives: V gene, D gene, J gene, CDR3 protein, CDR3 DNA. D genes are given only for firm matches.

v_call: TRBV19; d_call: TRBD1; j_call: TRBJ1-6; cdr3_aa: CATEGQGAVQGSPLHF; cdr3_nt: TGTGCCACCGAGGGACAGGGGGCTGTTCAGGGATCACCCCTCCACTTT
v_call: TRBV28; d_call: TRBD1; j_call: TRBJ2-7; cdr3_aa: CASSLNTFPSDRTSYEQYF; cdr3_nt: TGTGCCAGCAGTTTAAACACATTTCCCTCGGACAGGACGTCCTACGAGCAGTACTTC
v_call: TRBV10-3; d_call: -; j_call: TRBJ2-2; cdr3_aa: CAISEEGTNTGELFF; cdr3_nt: TGTGCCATCAGTGAGGAGGGTACGAACACCGGGGAGCTGTTTTTT
v_call: TRBV9; d_call: -; j_call: TRBJ2-5; cdr3_aa: CASSVVPGGEETQYF; cdr3_nt: TGTGCCAGCAGCGTAGTTCCAGGAGGGGAAGAGACCCAGTACTTC
v_call: TRBV7-8; d_call: TRBD1; j_call: TRBJ1-4; cdr3_aa: CASSQRQGTNEKLFF; cdr3_nt: TGTGCCAGCAGCCAGAGACAGGGAACTAATGAAAAACTGTTTTTT
v_call: TRBV18; d_call: TRBD2; j_call: TRBJ2-1; cdr3_aa: CASSPARGGEYNEQFF; cdr3_nt: TGTGCCAGCTCACCAGCCCGGGGGGGAGAATACAATGAGCAGTTCTTC
v_call: TRBV5-5; d_call: -; j_call: TRBJ1-1; cdr3_aa: CASSVARVGEAFF; cdr3_nt: TGTGCCAGCAGCGTTGCGAGGGTGGGTGAAGCTTTCTTT
v_call: TRBV7-9; d_call: -; j_call: TRBJ1-1; cdr3_aa: CASNRGHPNAEAFF; cdr3_nt: TGTGCCAGCAACCGCGGGCACCCGAACGCTGAAGCTTTCTTT
v_call: TRBV6-1; d_call: TRBD2; j_call: TRBJ2-3; cdr3_aa: CASRSLAGSTDTQYF; cdr3_nt: TGTGCCAGCAGGTCCCTAGCGGGGAGCACAGATACGCAGTATTTT
v_call: TRBV13; d_call: TRBD2; j_call: TRBJ2-5; cdr3_aa: CASSLVGLAGGPVETQYF; cdr3_nt: TGTGCCAGCAGCTTAGTCGGACTAGCGGGGGGGCCGGTGGAGACCCAGTACTTC
v_call: TRBV29-1; d_call: -; j_call: TRBJ2-7; cdr3_aa: CSVMGSVAYEQYF; cdr3_nt: TGCAGCGTTATGGGTAGCGTAGCCTACGAGCAGTACTTC
v_call: TRBV6-1; d_call: TRBD1; j_call: TRBJ2-2; cdr3_aa: CASSEDRGFSTGELFF; cdr3_nt: TGTGCCAGCAGTGAGGACAGGGGTTTTAGCACCGGGGAGCTGTTTTTT
v_call: TRBV15; d_call: -; j_call: TRBJ1-1; cdr3_aa: CATSRGARGRGEAFF; cdr3_nt: TGTGCCACCAGCAGAGGGGCGCGGGGAAGGGGTGAAGCTTTCTTT
v_call: TRBV4-3; d_call: -; j_call: TRBJ1-6; cdr3_aa: CASSQAGVGGSPLHF; cdr3_nt: TGCGCCAGCAGCCAAGCGGGTGTGGGTGGTTCACCCCTCCACTTT
v_call: TRBV5-6; d_call: -; j_call: TRBJ1-5; cdr3_aa: CASSLGDSQVNSNQPQHF; cdr3_nt: TGTGCCAGCAGTCTGGGGGACTCACAGGTGAATAGCAATCAGCCCCAGCATTTT
v_call: TRBV7-2; d_call: -; j_call: TRBJ2-7; cdr3_aa: CASSSWDTSYEQYF; cdr3_nt: TGTGCCAGCAGCTCATGGGACACTTCCTACGAGCAGTACTTC
v_call: TRBV28; d_call: -; j_call: TRBJ1-6; cdr3_aa: CASSLGAGPPLHF; cdr3_nt: TGTGCCAGCAGTTTAGGTGCGGGGCCACCCCTCCACTTT
v_call: TRBV30; d_call: TRBD1; j_call: TRBJ1-1; cdr3_aa: CAWSARTGELRTEAFF; cdr3_nt: TGTGCCTGGAGTGCTCGGACAGGGGAGTTAAGAACTGAAGCTTTCTTT
v_call: TRBV28; d_call: -; j_call: TRBJ2-7; cdr3_aa: CAIRRLFPYEQYF; cdr3_nt: TGTGCCATTCGCAGGCTCTTCCCCTACGAGCAGTACTTC
v_call: TRBV18; d_call: -; j_call: TRBJ1-1; cdr3_aa: CASSPPQGMNTEAFF; cdr3_nt: TGTGCCAGCTCACCACCGCAGGGTATGAACACTGAAGCTTTCTTT
v_call: TRBV18; d_call: -; j_call: TRBJ2-4; cdr3_aa: CASSPITEGDIQYF; cdr3_nt: TGTGCCAGCTCACCGATTACTGAGGGGGACATTCAGTACTTC
v_call: TRBV2; d_call: -; j_call: TRBJ2-3; cdr3_aa: CASSAQPTSTDTQYF; cdr3_nt: TGTGCCAGCAGTGCACAGCCAACTAGCACAGATACGCAGTATTTT
v_call: TRBV19; d_call: TRBD2; j_call: TRBJ2-3; cdr3_aa: CASSLLAGVADTQYF; cdr3_nt: TGTGCCAGTAGTCTCCTAGCGGGAGTGGCAGATACGCAGTATTTT
v_call: TRBV18; d_call: TRBD1; j_call: TRBJ1-5; cdr3_aa: CASSTGTGNQPQHF; cdr3_nt: TGTGCCAGCTCAACCGGGACAGGGAATCAGCCCCAGCATTTT
v_call: TRBV12-5; d_call: -; j_call: TRBJ2-7; cdr3_aa: CASGLAPGEQYF; cdr3_nt: TGTGCTAGTGGTTTGGCCCCGGGGGAGCAGTACTTC
v_call: TRBV10-3; d_call: -; j_call: TRBJ1-4; cdr3_aa: CAAGTGEGEKLFF; cdr3_nt: TGTGCCGCGGGGACTGGAGAGGGAGAAAAACTGTTTTTT
v_call: TRBV6-6; d_call: -; j_call: TRBJ2-7; cdr3_aa: CATEEGSSYEQYF; cdr3_nt: TGTGCCACGGAGGAGGGGTCCTCCTACGAGCAGTACTTC
v_call: TRBV29-1; d_call: TRBD1; j_call: TRBJ1-2; cdr3_aa: CSVVSGGLHGYTF; cdr3_nt: TGCAGCGTTGTTTCAGGGGGCCTTCATGGCTACACCTTC
v_call: TRBV19; d_call: -; j_call: TRBJ2-1; cdr3_aa: CASSLSLLGGEQFF; cdr3_nt: TGTGCCAGTAGCCTCTCCCTTCTAGGGGGTGAGCAGTTCTTC